The 25 T cell receptor beta chains below were found in one sample sequenced in a study of cytomegalovirus exposure and HLA in healthy donors. Sequencing used immunoSEQ multiplex PCR; TCRdb keeps in-frame clones, though not all of them. The sample yields 100,000 to 150,000 clones, roughly 89% seen once. The specimen sequenced was PBMCs. The receptors come from a woman under 30 in good health and CMV-seronegative.

The chain is built from TRBV5-5 and TRBJ1-6, with no clear D. Trimming left V 4 bases short and J 6 bases short, with 5 bases between. CDR1 SGHKS and CDR2 YYEKEE come from the germline V gene (reference sequence). The CDR3 covers 12 residues. The CDR3 DNA is TGTGCCAGCAGCCCAGTTAATTCACCCCTCCACTTT. It yields the protein CASSPVNSPLHF.

The V call is TRBV28, the J call TRBJ2-2; 10 bases line up with TRBD1. This CDR3 is 17 amino acids long. V lost 3 bases to trimming and J lost 2 bases; unmatched junction nucleotides: 6. CDR1 is MDHEN and CDR2 is SYDVKM in the germline V gene. The CDR3 DNA reads TGTGCCAGCAGTTTTGCGGGACAGGGGCGAAACACCGGGGAGCTGTTTTTT. This sequence encodes CASSFAGQGRNTGELFF.

The chain recombines TRBV27 with TRBJ1-1, with 7 bases identical to TRBD1. The V segment lost 4 bases and the J segment 1 base; nucleotides outside the gene matches: 3. Germline V gene data show CDR1 as MNHEY and CDR2 as SMNVEV (reference sequence). The CDR3 runs 14 residues. DNA of the CDR3: TGTGCCAGCAGTTCAGACAGGGAGAACACTGAAGCTTTCTTT. Its translation is CASSSDRENTEAFF.

This clone occurred a few times. For the CDR3, the DNA is TGTGCCAGCACCTCGGGGTCGGGAGCTTTCTTT. Its protein is CASTSGSGAFF. This chain uses TRBV2 with TRBJ1-1; no clear D gene. CDR3 length: 11 amino acids. Germline CDR1 reads SNHLY; CDR2 reads FYNNEI. The germline V and J ends were trimmed by 7 bases and 10 bases, with 13 bases remaining between them. Complete variable domain (other parts from reference TRBV2 and TRBJ1-1): EPEVTQTPSHQVTQMGQEVILRCVPISNHLYFYWYRQILGQKVEFLVSFYNNEISEKSEIFDDQFSVERPDGSNFTLKIRSTKLEDSAMYFCASTSGSGAFFGQGTRLTVV.

This chain links TRBV9 with TRBJ2-7; 7 bases are a match to TRBD1. Trimming took 3 bases from V and 3 from J; bases not matched to a gene: 12. The CDR3 is made up of 16 amino acids. Germline loops: CDR1 SGDLS, CDR2 YYNGEE. This CDR3 reads CASSEGPRGYFYEQYF. Here the CDR3 DNA reads TGTGCCAGCAGCGAGGGCCCCAGGGGGTACTTCTACGAGCAGTACTTC.

This clone was counted once. V and J are TRBV11-2 and TRBJ2-5, with D possibly matching TRBD2 (5 bases). With 3 bases removed from V and 7 bases from J, the gap between germline ends came to 9 bases. This CDR3 is built from 12 residues. Per germline, CDR1 SGHAT and CDR2 FQNNGV. The CDR3 DNA reads TGTGCCAGCAGCTTCGGGGTGGGGACCCAGTACTTC. It specifies CASSFGVGTQYF. Based on the CDR3 plus reference TRBV11-2 and TRBJ2-5, the full variable domain is EAGVAQSPRYKIIEKRQSVAFWCNPISGHATLYWYQQILGQGPKLLIQFQNNGVVDDSQLPKDRFSAERLKGVDSTLKIQPAKLEDSAVYLCASSFGVGTQYFGPGTRLLVL.

Here the CDR3 reads CASSALPQETQYF. The CDR3 DNA follows: TGTGCCAGCAGCGCACTGCCGCAAGAGACCCAGTACTTC. V and J are TRBV7-6 and TRBJ2-5; unclear D gene. Germline CDR1 is SGHVS and CDR2 is FNYEAQ. Trimming removed 5 bases from V and 2 bases from J, with 9 bases in between. The CDR3 has 13 residues.

This sequence joins TRBV28 and TRBJ1-3; 9 nucleotides align to TRBD1. Trimming at V came to 6 bases and at J to 4 bases, leaving 4 bases not matched to a gene. CDR3 length equals 14 residues. Germline-derived CDR1 and CDR2 are MDHEN and SYDVKM. CDR3 sequence: CASRMTGGGNTIYF. CDR3 nucleotide sequence: TGTGCCAGCAGAATGACAGGGGGGGGAAACACCATATATTTT. Looking up the rest from reference TRBV28 and TRBJ1-3 gives the full variable domain: DVKVTQSSRYLVKRTGEKVFLECVQDMDHENMFWYRQDPGLGLRLIYFSYDVKMKEKGDIPEGYSVSREKKERFSLILESASTNQTSMYLCASRMTGGGNTIYFGEGSWLTVV.

V usage is TRBV7-6 and J usage is TRBJ2-5, with 10 bases fitting TRBD2. Per the germline V gene, CDR1 is SGHVS and CDR2 is FNYEAQ. The CDR3 contains 15 residues. The V segment lost 5 bases and the J segment 4 bases; nucleotides outside the gene matches: 7. The CDR3 DNA sequence: TGTGCCAGCAGCCGTCCCCAGCGGGGGGGAGAGACCCAGTACTTC. This gives the protein CASSRPQRGGETQYF.

The chain couples TRBV7-9 to TRBJ1-1, with D uncertain. Germline CDR1 and CDR2: SEHNR and FQNEAQ (reference sequence). The CDR3 consists of 12 residues. V was clipped by 6 bases and J by 3 bases, with 8 bases between them. DNA of the CDR3: TGTGCCAGCAGACTGGTCGACACTGAAGCTTTCTTT. Translation gives CASRLVDTEAFF.

Here the CDR3 DNA reads TGTGCCAGCAGGTTCAGGACATTGAGCACCTACGAGCAGTACTTC. It codes for CASRFRTLSTYEQYF. The chain recombines TRBV6-5 with TRBJ2-7; TRBD1 is a possible D gene (5 bases). Trimming took off 6 bases at V and 2 bases at J, with 17 bases between the two ends. The CDR3 is 15 residues long. CDR1 MNHEY and CDR2 SVGAGI come from the germline V gene.

The rearrangement links TRBV7-8 to TRBJ1-5; 9 bases are a match to TRBD1. CDR1 is SGHVS, CDR2 FQNEAQ, per germline. CDR3 size: 14 residues. After removal of 6 bases from V and 2 bases from J, the junction contained 2 bases not matched to a gene. The CDR3, as DNA: TGTGCCAGCAGTTGGACAGGGGGCAATCAGCCCCAGCATTTT. Protein sequence: CASSWTGGNQPQHF.

The chain employs TRBV7-2 and TRBJ2-6, with D unclear. This CDR3 spans 16 amino acids. Looked up from germline, CDR1 is SGHTA and CDR2 is FQGNSA. V dropped 5 bases and J dropped 4 bases, with 15 bases sitting between them. The CDR3 loop is CASSPDSNTGANVLTF. In DNA, the CDR3 is TGTGCCAGCAGCCCCGACTCTAATACGGGGGCCAACGTCCTGACTTTC. Complete variable domain (other parts from reference TRBV7-2 and TRBJ2-6): GAGVSQSPSNKVTEKGKDVELRCDPISGHTALYWYRQSLGQGLEFLIYFQGNSAPDKSGLPSDRFSAERTGGSVSTLTIQRTQQEDSAVYLCASSPDSNTGANVLTFGAGSRLTVL.

The chain combines TRBV5-1 with TRBJ1-1, with TRBD1 as a possible D gene (5 bases). The CDR3 spans 14 residues. The V end lost 7 bases, the J end lost 4 bases, and 17 bases lay between the germline ends. Germline lookup yields CDR1 SGHRS and CDR2 YFSETQ. The CDR3 DNA is TGCGCCAGCTACCAAGACGTCCAGGGCACTGAAGCTTTCTTT. It translates to CASYQDVQGTEAFF. Looking up the rest from reference TRBV5-1 and TRBJ1-1 gives the full variable domain: KAGVTQTPRYLIKTRGQQVTLSCSPISGHRSVSWYQQTPGQGLQFLFEYFSETQRNKGNFPGRFSGRQFSNSRSEMNVSTLELGDSALYLCASYQDVQGTEAFFGQGTRLTVV.

The CDR3 bases are TGTGCCAGTAGTTCCGACAGGGCTACCACTAACTATGGCTACACCTTC. Protein: CASSSDRATTNYGYTF. The V and J genes are TRBV19 and TRBJ1-2, with 7 bases matching TRBD1. Germline CDR1 LNHDA, CDR2 SQIVND (reference sequence). V was pared by 5 bases and J by 0 bases, with 9 bases of the junction left unmatched. CDR3 length: 16 amino acids.

This clone was counted once. The chain couples TRBV11-3 to TRBJ2-5; the match to TRBD2 covers 7 bases. The V gene end was trimmed by 5 bases and the J gene end by 4 bases; junction bases not matched to a gene: 7. There are 14 residues in the CDR3. CDR1 SGHNT and CDR2 YENEEA come from the germline V gene. The CDR3 nucleotides are TGTGCCAGCAGCCGAACTAGCGCCGCAGAGACCCAGTACTTC. It yields the protein CASSRTSAAETQYF.

This chain links TRBV5-6 with TRBJ1-6; no clear D. The CDR3 runs 15 residues. Trimming removed 3 bases at V and 0 bases at J, with 7 bases between. The germline V gene has CDR1 SGHDT and CDR2 YYEEEE. This chain's CDR3 is CASSSLSSYNSPLHF. The CDR3 nucleotides are TGTGCCAGCAGCTCGCTAAGCTCCTATAATTCACCCCTCCACTTT.

This clone was seen a few times. V gene TRBV5-1 combines with J gene TRBJ1-5; 7 bases agree with TRBD1. The CDR3 contains 14 residues. Germline V gene sequence: CDR1 SGHRS, CDR2 YFSETQ. Unmatched junction bases numbered 4, after V lost 2 bases and J lost 5 bases. CDR3 protein: CASSLQGSDQPQHF. The CDR3 DNA reads as TGCGCCAGCAGCTTACAGGGGAGTGATCAGCCCCAGCATTTT.

The CDR3 loop reads CARVEGDSPLHF. In DNA, the CDR3 is TGTGCCAGAGTTGAAGGGGATTCACCCCTCCACTTT. The rearrangement joins TRBV4-2 to TRBJ1-6, with D maybe TRBD1 (5 bases). Germline V gene sequence: CDR1 LGHNA, CDR2 YNFKEQ. V was cut by 9 bases and J by 8 bases, with 11 bases left in between. The CDR3 totals 12 residues.

The V gene is TRBV5-1, the J gene TRBJ1-6; possible D gene TRBD1, 5 bases. Germline-derived CDR1 and CDR2 are SGHRS and YFSETQ. V was trimmed by 0 bases and J by 6 bases, leaving 28 bases between them. This CDR3 is 21 amino acids long. The CDR3 is CASSLGRGYRTTGDFNSPLHF. CDR3 sequence (DNA): TGCGCCAGCAGCTTGGGGCGGGGGTACCGTACTACTGGGGATTTTAATTCACCCCTCCACTTT.

In DNA, the CDR3 is TGTGCCAGCAGCTTAGTTGCCGAAACCGGGTCCTACGAGCAGTACTTC. Translated, it gives CASSLVAETGSYEQYF. The J gene is TRBJ2-7, the V gene TRBV7-6, with no clear D. The V end lost 1 base, the J end lost 1 base, and 14 bases lay between the germline ends. From germline, CDR1 is SGHVS and CDR2 FNYEAQ. The CDR3 runs to 16 residues.

V usage is TRBV11-2 and J usage is TRBJ2-1; the D gene is possibly TRBD1 (5 bases). Trimming cost V 5 bases and J 4 bases, with 9 bases left between them. This CDR3 has 13 residues. Germline CDR1 SGHAT, CDR2 FQNNGV. The CDR3 loop is CASSKDSYNEQFF. CDR3 nucleotide sequence: TGTGCCAGCAGCAAAGACAGTTACAATGAGCAGTTCTTC.

The chain couples TRBV5-4 to TRBJ1-4; no firm D call. The germline V gene encodes CDR1 SGHNT and CDR2 YYREEE (reference sequence). The CDR3 extends over 13 amino acids. V lost 0 bases, J lost 13 bases, and 13 bases lay in between. The DNA for the CDR3 is TGTGCCAGCAGCTTGGACGTCTCCTTCGGACTGTTTTTT. It translates to CASSLDVSFGLFF.

The chain carries TRBV5-4 and TRBJ2-7; D is possibly TRBD2 (5 bases). Per germline, CDR1 SGHNT and CDR2 YYREEE (reference sequence). The V end lost 0 bases, the J end lost 7 bases, and 14 bases lay between the germline ends. The CDR3 loop spans 14 amino acids. As DNA, the CDR3 is TGTGCCAGCAGCTTGGATCCCGGGGTCGGGGAGCAGTACTTC. It is translated as CASSLDPGVGEQYF.

This chain connects TRBV18 to TRBJ2-1; 10 bases are a match to TRBD1. The CDR3 extends over 16 amino acids. CDR1 KGHSH and CDR2 LQKENI come from the germline V gene. V lost 0 bases to trimming and J lost 7 bases; unmatched junction nucleotides: 6. CDR3 loop: CASSPPGQGVANEQFF. In DNA form, the CDR3 reads TGTGCCAGCTCACCACCCGGACAGGGGGTAGCGAATGAGCAGTTCTTC.